Listed below are T cell receptor beta chains from one sample, sequenced in a study of T cell changes during pregnancy in multiple sclerosis. Only in-frame clones appear in the TCRdb table, and some are missing; sequencing was by immunoSEQ multiplex PCR. The sample contains 85,000 to 90,000 clones, 90% to 95% of which appear only once. The specimen was peripheral blood, collected after pregnancy. The receptors were sampled from a female donor in good health, enrolled as a control in a pregnancy study. Both conserved end residues are part of each CDR3. D genes are given only for firm matches. Size tells how often a clone was seen (once, few, many) or the class of an expanded clone, and some rows leave it out.

cdr3_nt cdr3_aa j_call clone_size d_call v_call
TGTGCCAGCAGTTATCGACAGTTAAAAGAGACCCAGTACTTC CASSYRQLKETQYF TRBJ2-5 once - TRBV28
TGTGCCAGCAGATACGGACAGGGGCAGGGTGAAGCTTTCTTT CASRYGQGQGEAFF TRBJ1-1 - TRBD1 TRBV5-5
TGCGCCAGCAGCTTGGGTCCAGGCGACTCCTACGAGCAGTACTTC CASSLGPGDSYEQYF TRBJ2-7 - - TRBV5-1
TGTGCCAGCAGGACCGGGGGGGATACGCAGTATTTT CASRTGGDTQYF TRBJ2-3 - TRBD2 TRBV7-9
TGCGCCAGCAGCCAAGAGCGGACTAGCGGGAGGGCCAGAAATTACAATGAGCAGTTCTTC CASSQERTSGRARNYNEQFF TRBJ2-1 - TRBD2 TRBV4-1
TGTGCCAGCAGCTTTAATCCGGACCAAGAGACCCAGTACTTC CASSFNPDQETQYF TRBJ2-5 - - TRBV5-5
TGTGCCAGCAGTTATCCGGCGTCAGGGGCTTCCTATGGCTACACCTTC CASSYPASGASYGYTF TRBJ1-2 - - TRBV28
TGCGCCAGCAGCCAAGGTAGTGGGGCAGATAGCTACGAGCAGTACTTC CASSQGSGADSYEQYF TRBJ2-7 - - TRBV4-1
TGTGCCAGCACCACACCAGGGGGAACTGAAGCTTTCTTT CASTTPGGTEAFF TRBJ1-1 - TRBD1 TRBV25-1
TGTGCCAGCAGCGGGGGGGGCTACCACCAAGAGACCCAGTACTTC CASSGGGYHQETQYF TRBJ2-5 - TRBD2 TRBV28
TGTGCCAGTAGTATAGTTGGGGGCCACAATCAGCCCCAGCATTTT CASSIVGGHNQPQHF TRBJ1-5 - - TRBV19
TGTGCCAGCAGCGTAGCTGGGACAGTCCAAGAGACCCAGTACTTC CASSVAGTVQETQYF TRBJ2-5 - TRBD1 TRBV9
TGTGCCAGCAGTGGATCGGGAGGCACCTACAATGAGCAGTTCTTC CASSGSGGTYNEQFF TRBJ2-1 - TRBD2 TRBV2
TGTGCCAGCAGCTTGGCGGGAGGGACCCACGAGCAGTACTTC CASSLAGGTHEQYF TRBJ2-7 - TRBD2 TRBV5-6
TGTGCCAGCAGCCAAGCTACTAGCGCCAGCACCGGGGAGCTGTTTTTT CASSQATSASTGELFF TRBJ2-2 - TRBD2 TRBV14
TGCAGCGGGGGGGAAGCCAAAAACATTCAGTACTTC CSGGEAKNIQYF TRBJ2-4 once - TRBV29-1
TGTGCCAGCAGCCAGACAGGGGGCTCGGAAAAACTGTTTTTT CASSQTGGSEKLFF TRBJ1-4 - TRBD1 TRBV11-2
TGTGCCAGCTCACCGAGCTTCCCGAACACTGAAGCTTTCTTT CASSPSFPNTEAFF TRBJ1-1 few - TRBV18
TGTGCCAGCTCAGATCGGGCCACAGGTGAAAAACTGTTTTTT CASSDRATGEKLFF TRBJ1-4 - - TRBV18
TGTGCCAGCAGCCGCCGGGATGAAAAACTGTTTTTT CASSRRDEKLFF TRBJ1-4 - - TRBV7-9
TGTGCCAGCAGCCTAAGGACAGGGCGGAATCAGCCCCAGCATTTT CASSLRTGRNQPQHF TRBJ1-5 - TRBD1 TRBV27
TGCGCCAGCAGCTTACAGGGGATTGGGCAAGAGACCCAGTACTTC CASSLQGIGQETQYF TRBJ2-5 - TRBD1 TRBV5-1
TGTGCCAGCAGTTTGGGGACAACAGGAAACACCATATATTTT CASSLGTTGNTIYF TRBJ1-3 - - TRBV28
TGTGCCAGCAGCTTGGGTACGGGACTAGCGTTATACGAGCAGTACTTC CASSLGTGLALYEQYF TRBJ2-7 - TRBD2 TRBV5-6
TGTGCCAGCAGTACGACAGGTTCTCATAATGAAAAACTGTTTTTT CASSTTGSHNEKLFF TRBJ1-4 - - TRBV7-2
TGCGCCAGCAGCTTGTTTTCTCGCGGGGAGGGCCACGAGCAGTACTTC CASSLFSRGEGHEQYF TRBJ2-7 - TRBD2 TRBV5-1
TGTGCCAGCAGCCTCCTCGGTAATGAGCAGTTCTTC CASSLLGNEQFF TRBJ2-1 - - TRBV5-8
TGTGCCAGCAGCGTCGGGACAGGCAGGAATGGCTACACCTTC CASSVGTGRNGYTF TRBJ1-2 - TRBD1 TRBV5-6
TGTGCCAGCAGCGGCGACAGTTACGAGCAGTACTTC CASSGDSYEQYF TRBJ2-7 - - TRBV2
TGTGCCAGTAGTAGGTGGACTAGCGGGACCTCGGCCTTCTACAATGAGCAGTTCTTC CASSRWTSGTSAFYNEQFF TRBJ2-1 - TRBD2 TRBV19
TGTGCCTGGAGTGTGGACAGGGGGGGAGGCTACACCTTC CAWSVDRGGGYTF TRBJ1-2 - TRBD1 TRBV30
TGTGCCATCAGTTTAGCGGGAGGGCCTCTGGGGGGATCCGAGCAGTACTTC CAISLAGGPLGGSEQYF TRBJ2-7 - TRBD2 TRBV10-3
TGTGCCAGCAGCTTGGGTCCTCCCGAGGAGACCCAGTACTTC CASSLGPPEETQYF TRBJ2-5 - - TRBV5-4
TGTGCCAGCAGCCGTAGGGACAGCTCCTACGAGCAGTACTTC CASSRRDSSYEQYF TRBJ2-7 - TRBD1 TRBV6-6
TGTGCCACCAGCAGGGGACAGGGAGAAAACACCATATATTTT CATSRGQGENTIYF TRBJ1-3 - TRBD1 TRBV15
TGTGCCAGTAGTATTGGGAGGTCTGGAAACACCATATATTTT CASSIGRSGNTIYF TRBJ1-3 - - TRBV19
TGTGCCAGCAGCCCCAGGACTAGCGTGCCTGCAGGGGAGACCCAGTACTTC CASSPRTSVPAGETQYF TRBJ2-5 - TRBD2 TRBV5-4
TGTGCCAGCAGTTTAGGGTTTGGGCAGAGCAATCAGCCCCAGCATTTT CASSLGFGQSNQPQHF TRBJ1-5 once - TRBV28